The clone carrying this T cell receptor beta chain was counted only a few times. These data originate in a study of PD-1 blockade in mismatch repair-deficient tumors. Method: immunoSEQ multiplex PCR; TCRdb's copy keeps in-frame clones and lacks some. The sample carries fewer than 50,000 clones, roughly 83% recorded once. V gave up 9 bases and J gave up 5 bases; unmatched junction bases: 10. The CDR3 is 14 amino acids. CDR1 and CDR2 from the germline V gene are SGHAT and FQNNGV. The chain recombines TRBV11-2 with TRBJ2-7; 10 nucleotides line up with TRBD2. Sequencing used peripheral blood, obtained 4 weeks after starting pembrolizumab. The source of this sequence is an adult with mismatch repair-deficient cancer. The chain's CDR3 is CASTLAGEGHEQYF. For the CDR3, the DNA is TGTGCCAGTACCCTAGCGGGAGAAGGCCACGAGCAGTACTTC.